This T cell receptor (beta chain) emerged from a study of blood T cell repertoires in COVID-19. Produced via immunoSEQ multiplex PCR; TCRdb's table is partial and in-frame only. Here the sample spans about 130,000 clones, approximately 80% being singletons. Across about two dozen US areas, participants ranged in age from 18 to 89 years. With V trimmed by 4 bases and J by 0 bases, 3 bases remained unmatched. Germline loops: CDR1 SGDLS, CDR2 YYNGEE. This CDR3 comprises 16 residues. This sequence joins TRBV9 and TRBJ2-2; 10 bases agree with TRBD2. The clonotype originates from a man aged 45-65 years who had recovered from COVID-19. Sample: PBMCs or T cells enriched from blood (not recorded which). CDR3 in DNA: TGTGCCAGCAGCATTAGCGGGGGGACGAACACCGGGGAGCTGTTTTTT. It encodes CASSISGGTNTGELFF.